What follows is one T cell receptor (beta chain) and its context. The antigen it recognizes is unknown. No much larger clone exists at a distance of one base, and base qualities are not known. The library was produced with the immunoSEQ multiplex PCR assay. Rearranged TCR beta chain sequences were amplified using the hsTCRB Kit according to the manufacturer's protocol. An Illumina MiSeq was used to sequence the TCRB libraries. Per the authors' processing: The proprietary platform of the kit vendor was used for demultiplexing, trimming and gene mapping. TCRdb's version of the immuneACCESS table is confined to in-frame rearrangements and falls short of the full clone set. An unresolved V gene accounts for under half of the shortfall where checked; the remainder is of unknown origin. D and trimming were read from the DNA, whereas the V and J calls and clone size are those reported in that table. This sample gives roughly 68,000 clones in total; 79% of them show up just once. The top ten constitute around 8.2% of the sample.

CDR1 and CDR2 are read off the germline V gene as SGHTA and FQGNSA. V has 2 bases trimmed and J has 4 bases trimmed; junction bases matching no gene number 4. From cysteine to phenylalanine, the CDR3 is 14 amino acids long. Left in the record is the CDR3 DNA by itself, 42 bases read in frame from the first base. These data belong to a study of a mutant IDH1 vaccine in newly diagnosed glioma (dated by TCRdb to the early 2020s). For context, the study as a whole: The approximately 30 treated patients were around 62% male and around 40% female, with a mean age of about 38 years. Peripheral blood samples were drawn at six visits, namely V03 (baseline), V05, V07, V10, V12 and V13. For exploratory analyses, about two dozen treated patients had longitudinal TCRB deep sequencing done wherever samples were available. Prior to enrollment, patients had been given standard therapy consisting of radiotherapy alone, temozolomide alone, or radiochemotherapy with temozolomide, with the combination given to most patients. Study-wide findings and limitations: The authors noted that analyses of patient blood samples could not be reproduced because of sample limitations. Immune responses induced by the vaccine were seen in roughly 92% of patients across multiple MHC alleles. Pseudoprogression appeared unrelated to alterations in the top peripheral T cell clonotypes detected by TCRB sequencing. Availability determined which PBMC samples were chosen for TCRB deep sequencing.

This specimen's time point label, interpreted: baseline, week 1 (first vaccination visit). The treatment or condition label, as the study defines it: pre-vaccination baseline after standard-of-care therapy. Donors had newly diagnosed WHO grade 3 or 4 IDH1-mutant astrocytomas with loss of nuclear ATRX. The samples were drawn from NOA16, a multicentre, single-arm, open-label phase I trial in Germany that tested a mutant IDH1 peptide vaccine in humans for the first time. Blood drawn at visit V03 was used as the baseline sample for immunogenicity testing. Genomic DNA for TCRB sequencing was isolated from EDTA blood with the DNeasy Blood and Tissue Kit.

The sequence joins TRBV7-2 to TRBJ1-2; 7 nucleotides in the junction match TRBD1. The receptor comes from a man over 45 with glioma. The material sequenced was PBMCs, taken from a glioma patient treated with radiotherapy, temozolomide or both. This receptor has the CDR3 CASSLIQGSYGYTF. The bases are TGTGCCAGCAGCTTAATACAGGGGAGCTATGGCTACACCTTC.